Detailed here is one T cell receptor (beta chain). Its cognate antigen is unknown. The data stem from a study of cytomegalovirus exposure and HLA in healthy donors. Findings and caveats of the study: The authors reported that TCR beta sequences could predict HLA-A and HLA-B alleles. These predictions were accurate for most subjects in the first cohort. The study flagged roughly 160 TCR beta chains as cytomegalovirus-associated.

The PCR had 60 Vbeta and 13 Jbeta primers. The protocol was immunoSEQ multiplex PCR, while the TCRdb copy is restricted to in-frame clones and leaves out a portion. Of around 60,000 clones in the sample, 75% to 85% were seen once. The CDR3 has 15 amino acids. Germline CDR1 is SGHVS and CDR2 is FNYEAQ. V lost 5 bases and J lost 4; bases outside the gene matches: 7. The chain is built from TRBV7-6 and TRBJ1-4; 7 bases agree with TRBD1. Sample: PBMCs. This clonotype was sampled from a man in his fifties in good health and CMV-seropositive. DNA of the CDR3: TGTGCCAGCAGCCCGTTGGGACAGAGTAATGAAAAACTGTTTTTT. Encoded protein: CASSPLGQSNEKLFF.